Described below is a single T cell receptor (beta chain) sequence and its context. The antigen remains unidentified. Each TCR beta cDNA library carried unique molecular identifiers. The yield from about 1 to 10 million T cells was roughly 500,000 cDNA molecules in total. MiXCR, run by TCRdb on the PCR reads, gives a single entry per CDR3 protein. This table holds a few hundred thousand distinct CDR3 sequences, around 40% found once. This sample is part of a study of post-analysis software for immune sequencing data. Study context: The patients showed relapsing-remitting, secondary progressive and progressive-relapsing multiple sclerosis courses. Study-level findings and limits: F measure grouped same-batch samples tightly together. Controls showed significantly higher normalized Chao1 diversity than did multiple sclerosis patients.

The clonotype comes from a girl aged 5-17 years with multiple sclerosis. The sample taken for sequencing was blood.

The CDR3 region has the DNA TGTGCCAGCAGCTTAGGCCGGGGGCCAGATACGCAGTATTTT. This gives the protein CASSLGRGPDTQYF. This chain links TRBV7-8 with TRBJ2-3; D possibly matches TRBD1 or TRBD2 (6 bases each). The germline V and J ends were trimmed by 1 base and 4 bases, with 9 bases remaining between them. Germline CDR1 is SGHVS and CDR2 is FQNEAQ. The CDR3 extends over 14 amino acids.